This TCR beta chain derives from a study of T cells in Graves' hyperthyroidism and ophthalmopathy (dated by TCRdb to the late 2010s). With respect to the entire study: Peripheral blood samples were taken at the time of initial diagnosis, prior to any treatment. A discovery cohort of about 100 patients, 43 with Graves' ophthalmopathy and 57 with stable Graves' hyperthyroidism, was used to find distinguishing TCR V-J signatures. Whether ophthalmopathy could be predicted prospectively was tested in an independent validation cohort made up of under 20 hyperthyroidism patients plus 17 patients who later progressed to ophthalmopathy. For training and testing, the 110 or so patients in the discovery cohort were randomly divided in a 7:3 ratio. The study also compared thyroid tissue and blood T-cell repertoires from several Graves' hyperthyroidism patients. After sampling, hyperthyroidism patients received methimazole starting at 30 mg daily, and ophthalmopathy patients received high-dose intravenous methylprednisolone. The paper reports TCR Vbeta CDR3 sequencing of some 140 peripheral blood samples: approximately 41 ophthalmopathy, approximately 74 hyperthyroidism and approximately 17 progressor patients. The investigation overall reported the following: In validation, progression to ophthalmopathy was predicted by the model with about 70% sensitivity and roughly 76% specificity, a median of approximately 6.5 months before onset. No statistical method was used to set the sample size in advance, and investigators knew the group allocation. Ophthalmopathy was separated from stable hyperthyroidism by a 13 V-J signature model, with about 86% sensitivity and about 81% specificity obtained in cross-validation and 80%/75% obtained in testing. Most expanded thyroid clonotypes (frequency above 0.001) were also detected in blood, a finding suggesting that blood repertoires may reflect thyroid immune responses.

Hyperthyroidism patients were newly diagnosed, had a disease duration of under 2 months, and were aged 18 to 65 years. The study excluded patients with uncontrolled infections, other autoimmune diseases, pregnancy or lactation. Diagnoses relied on clinical symptoms, serum thyroxine and TRAb, thyroid ultrasound and orbital computed tomography. Blood from progressor patients was collected at the time of first diagnosis with hyperthyroidism, before any ophthalmopathy symptoms had appeared. PBMCs were isolated from about 10 ml of fresh peripheral blood by Ficoll-Paque density gradient centrifugation. Progressor patients were first diagnosed with Graves' hyperthyroidism and then developed ophthalmopathy during follow-up. Total RNA was extracted using Trizol reagent, and RNA quality was assessed on an Agilent 2100 Bioanalyzer. This clonotype was seen repeatedly, ten times or more. No antigen is known for it. Per-base quality was not reported, and no clone a single base away is much larger than it.

The V and J ends are trimmed by 0 bases and 0 bases, leaving 9 bases between them. The CDR3 runs 16 amino acids, cysteine and phenylalanine included. The CDR3 DNA has 48 bases and is translated from base 1. The germline V gene supplies CDR1 SGHTA and CDR2 FQGNSA. TCR beta CDR3 regions were amplified from RNA transcripts. For the first round of RT-PCR on the TCR CDR3, the HTBI primer set was used together with the Qiagen OneStep RT-PCR kit. The libraries were constructed in a second round of multiplex PCR and then size-selected and purified. Paired-end sequencing of the libraries was performed with 100 bp reads on an Illumina HiSeq2000. On the study's bioinformatics: SOAPnuke was used to process the raw data, throwing out any read that contained adapters or uncalled bases, had a mean Phred below 15, or lacked an exact constant-primer or identifier match. COPE v1.2.5 was used to merge high-quality paired reads, and clonotypes were defined as unique nucleotide sequences. Clonotypes were aligned to IMGT TRBV, TRBD and TRBJ reference segments using MiTCR v1.1. Analysis was restricted to V-J combinations with a frequency above 0.0001, which covered roughly 99% of repertoires. A TCS score was defined as the ratio between F50 (clonal expansion) and ExV (chaos), using BLOSUM62-based TCRdist between CDR3 peptides within each V-J. Welch's t-statistics and random forest reduced 500 to 650 V-J features to 10 to 15, which were used in a naive Bayes classifier (R e1071). The public reads were reanalyzed by TCRdb: fastp trimming at Q25, MiXCR alignment, in-frame beta chains only. Rows merge per CDR3 protein into single entries with the most common DNA and genes. The V and J calls were not made by the authors but by TCRdb's processing. The table for this sample lists fewer than 350,000 distinct CDR3 sequences; approximately 16% of them were counted only once. Around 30% of the sample rests with the top ten.

The sample was blood. The chain couples TRBV7-2 to TRBJ1-3; the best D guess is TRBD1, with 6 bases matching. This clonotype originated in a woman in her fifties or sixties with Graves' hyperthyroidism that later progressed to Graves' ophthalmopathy. The DNA reads TGTGCCAGCAGCTTAGCTGGACAGACCTCTGGAAACACCATATATTTT. It codes for CASSLAGQTSGNTIYF.